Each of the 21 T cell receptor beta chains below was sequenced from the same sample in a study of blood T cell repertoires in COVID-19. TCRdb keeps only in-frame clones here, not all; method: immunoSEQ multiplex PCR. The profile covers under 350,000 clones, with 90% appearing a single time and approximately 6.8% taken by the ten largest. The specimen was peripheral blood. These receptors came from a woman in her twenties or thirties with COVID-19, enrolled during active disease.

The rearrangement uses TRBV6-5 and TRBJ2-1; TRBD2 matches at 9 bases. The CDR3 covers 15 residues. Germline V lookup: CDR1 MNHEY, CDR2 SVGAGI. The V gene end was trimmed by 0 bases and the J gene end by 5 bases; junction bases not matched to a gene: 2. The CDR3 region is CASSYSSGSDNEQFF. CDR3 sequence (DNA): TGTGCCAGCAGTTACTCTAGCGGGAGTGACAATGAGCAGTTCTTC.

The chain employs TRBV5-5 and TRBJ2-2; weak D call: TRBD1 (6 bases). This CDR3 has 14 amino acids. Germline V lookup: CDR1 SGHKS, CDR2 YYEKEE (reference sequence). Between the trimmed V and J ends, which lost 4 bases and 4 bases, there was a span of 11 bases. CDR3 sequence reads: CASSPGQPTGELFF. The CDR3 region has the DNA TGTGCCAGCAGCCCTGGACAGCCCACCGGGGAGCTGTTTTTT.

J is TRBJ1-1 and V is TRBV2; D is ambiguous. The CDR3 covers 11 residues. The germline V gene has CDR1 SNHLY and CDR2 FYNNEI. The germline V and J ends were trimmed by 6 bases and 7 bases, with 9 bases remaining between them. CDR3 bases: TGTGCCAGCAGAGAGGGTGGTGAAGCTTTCTTT. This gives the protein CASREGGEAFF.

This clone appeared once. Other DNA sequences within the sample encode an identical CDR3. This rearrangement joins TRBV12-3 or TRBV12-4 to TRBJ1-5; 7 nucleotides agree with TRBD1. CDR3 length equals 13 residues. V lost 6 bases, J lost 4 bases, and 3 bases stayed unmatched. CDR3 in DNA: TGTGCCAGCAGCCGGACAGGAAATCAGCCCCAGCATTTT. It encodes CASSRTGNQPQHF.

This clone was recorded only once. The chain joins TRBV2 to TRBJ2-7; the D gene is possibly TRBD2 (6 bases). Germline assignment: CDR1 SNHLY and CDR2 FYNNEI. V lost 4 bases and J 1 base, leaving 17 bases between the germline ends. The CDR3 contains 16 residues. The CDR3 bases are TGTGCCAGCAGTGGGGGGGTGAGGGTCTCTTCCTACGAGCAGTACTTC. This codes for CASSGGVRVSSYEQYF.

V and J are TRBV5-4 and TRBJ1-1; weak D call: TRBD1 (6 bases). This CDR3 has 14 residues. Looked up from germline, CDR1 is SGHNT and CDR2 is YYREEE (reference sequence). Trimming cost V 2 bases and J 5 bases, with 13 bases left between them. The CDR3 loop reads CASSFFSGVTEAFF. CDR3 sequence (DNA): TGTGCCAGCAGCTTTTTTTCAGGGGTAACTGAAGCTTTCTTT.

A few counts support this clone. The DNA of the CDR3 is TGCGCCAGCAGCCAAGAGTCGGGGTACGAGCAGTACTTC. Translated: CASSQESGYEQYF. The rearrangement joins TRBV4-1 to TRBJ2-7; the D gene is possibly TRBD2 (5 bases). Germline loops: CDR1 MGHRA, CDR2 YSYEKL. Trimming shortened V by 0 bases and J by 4 bases, and 7 bases separated the two germline ends. The CDR3 loop spans 13 amino acids.

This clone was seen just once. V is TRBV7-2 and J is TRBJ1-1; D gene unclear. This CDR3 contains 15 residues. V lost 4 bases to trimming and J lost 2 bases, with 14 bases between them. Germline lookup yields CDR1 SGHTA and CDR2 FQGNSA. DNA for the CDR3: TGTGCCAGCAGCTCCCGAGGATCATTTAACACTGAAGCTTTCTTT. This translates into CASSSRGSFNTEAFF.

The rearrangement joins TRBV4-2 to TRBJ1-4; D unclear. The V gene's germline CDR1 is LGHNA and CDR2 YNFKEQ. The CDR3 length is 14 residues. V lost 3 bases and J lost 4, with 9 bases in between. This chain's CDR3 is CASSQRRGNEKLFF. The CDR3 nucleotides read TGTGCCAGCAGCCAGAGGCGGGGTAATGAAAAACTGTTTTTT.

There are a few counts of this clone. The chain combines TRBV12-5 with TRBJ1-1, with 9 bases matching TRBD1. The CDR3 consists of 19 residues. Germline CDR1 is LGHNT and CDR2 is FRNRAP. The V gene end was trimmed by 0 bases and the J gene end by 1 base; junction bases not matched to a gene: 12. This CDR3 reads CASGLVLGQGSSKNTEAFF. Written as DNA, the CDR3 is TGTGCTAGTGGTTTGGTACTTGGACAGGGGTCCTCCAAGAACACTGAAGCTTTCTTT.

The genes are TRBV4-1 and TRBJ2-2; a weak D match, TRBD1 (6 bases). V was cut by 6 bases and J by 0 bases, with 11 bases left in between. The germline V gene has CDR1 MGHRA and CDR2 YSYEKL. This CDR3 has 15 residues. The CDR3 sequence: CASSPGTTNTGELFF. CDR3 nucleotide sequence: TGCGCCAGCAGTCCAGGGACAACGAACACCGGGGAGCTGTTTTTT.

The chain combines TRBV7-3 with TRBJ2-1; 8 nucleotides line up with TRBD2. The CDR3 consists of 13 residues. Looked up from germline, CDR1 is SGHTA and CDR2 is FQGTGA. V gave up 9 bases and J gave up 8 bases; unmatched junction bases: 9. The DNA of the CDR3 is TGTGCCAGTTCGGGAGGGAAGAGTGATGAGCAGTTCTTC. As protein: CASSGGKSDEQFF.

CDR3: CASSDRVAQETQYF. CDR3 nucleotides: TGTGCCAGCAGTGACAGGGTTGCCCAAGAGACCCAGTACTTC. This chain uses TRBV2 with TRBJ2-5; TRBD1 is a possible D gene (5 bases). Germline CDR1 and CDR2: SNHLY and FYNNEI. CDR3 length equals 14 residues. V shed 3 bases and J shed 1 base, with 9 bases lying between them.

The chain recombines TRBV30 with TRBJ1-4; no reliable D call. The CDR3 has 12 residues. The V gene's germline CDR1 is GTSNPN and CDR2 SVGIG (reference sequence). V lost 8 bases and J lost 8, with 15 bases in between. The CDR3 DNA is TGTGCCGGCCGCCAGGCGGGGGAAAAACTGTTTTTT. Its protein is CAGRQAGEKLFF.

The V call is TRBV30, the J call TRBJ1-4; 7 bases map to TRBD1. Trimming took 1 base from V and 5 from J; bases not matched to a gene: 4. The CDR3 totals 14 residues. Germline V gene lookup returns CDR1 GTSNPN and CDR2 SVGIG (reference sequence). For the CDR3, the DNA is TGTGCCTGGAGTGCTTCGGGACAGAATGAAAAACTGTTTTTT. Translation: CAWSASGQNEKLFF.

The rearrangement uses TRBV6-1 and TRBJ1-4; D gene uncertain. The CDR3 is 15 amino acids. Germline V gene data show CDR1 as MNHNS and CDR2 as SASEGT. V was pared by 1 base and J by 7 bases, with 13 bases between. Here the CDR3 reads CASSEGAQGSEKLFF. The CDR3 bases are TGTGCCAGCAGTGAAGGGGCCCAAGGGAGTGAAAAACTGTTTTTT.

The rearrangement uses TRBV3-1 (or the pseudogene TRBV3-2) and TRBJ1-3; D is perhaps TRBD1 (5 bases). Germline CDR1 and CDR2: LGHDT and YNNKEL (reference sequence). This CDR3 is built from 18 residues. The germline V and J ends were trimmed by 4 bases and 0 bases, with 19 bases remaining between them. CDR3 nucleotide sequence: TGTGCCAGCAGCCGCCTTGGTTTGGGGCCCAGCTCTGGAAACACCATATATTTT. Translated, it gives CASSRLGLGPSSGNTIYF.

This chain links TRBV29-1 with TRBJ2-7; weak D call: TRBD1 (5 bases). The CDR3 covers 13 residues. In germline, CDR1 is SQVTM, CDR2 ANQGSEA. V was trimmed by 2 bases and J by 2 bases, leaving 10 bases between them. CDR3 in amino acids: CSVESQGTYEQYF. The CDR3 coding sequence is TGCAGCGTTGAAAGCCAGGGCACCTACGAGCAGTACTTC.

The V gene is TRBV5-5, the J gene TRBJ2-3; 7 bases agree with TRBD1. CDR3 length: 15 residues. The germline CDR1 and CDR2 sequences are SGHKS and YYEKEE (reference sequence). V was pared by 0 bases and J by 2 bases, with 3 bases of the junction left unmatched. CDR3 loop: CASSLAGQPTDTQYF. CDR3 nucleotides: TGTGCCAGCAGCTTGGCGGGACAGCCCACAGATACGCAGTATTTT.

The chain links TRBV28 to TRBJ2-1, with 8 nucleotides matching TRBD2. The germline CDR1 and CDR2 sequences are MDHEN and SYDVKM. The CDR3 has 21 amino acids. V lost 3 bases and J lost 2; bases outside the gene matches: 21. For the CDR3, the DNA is TGTGCCAGCAGTTTTTTTCGGTTTGGGACATCTCCGGGACTAGCCTACAATGAGCAGTTCTTC. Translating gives CASSFFRFGTSPGLAYNEQFF.

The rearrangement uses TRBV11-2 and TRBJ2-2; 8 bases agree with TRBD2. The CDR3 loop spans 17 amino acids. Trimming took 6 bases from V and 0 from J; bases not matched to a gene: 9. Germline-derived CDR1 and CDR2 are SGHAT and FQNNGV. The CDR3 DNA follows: TGTGCCAGCAGACGCCCGGGACTAGGCGCGAACACCGGGGAGCTGTTTTTT. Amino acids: CASRRPGLGANTGELFF. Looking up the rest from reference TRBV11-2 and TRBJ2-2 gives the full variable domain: EAGVAQSPRYKIIEKRQSVAFWCNPISGHATLYWYQQILGQGPKLLIQFQNNGVVDDSQLPKDRFSAERLKGVDSTLKIQPAKLEDSAVYLCASRRPGLGANTGELFFGEGSRLTVL.